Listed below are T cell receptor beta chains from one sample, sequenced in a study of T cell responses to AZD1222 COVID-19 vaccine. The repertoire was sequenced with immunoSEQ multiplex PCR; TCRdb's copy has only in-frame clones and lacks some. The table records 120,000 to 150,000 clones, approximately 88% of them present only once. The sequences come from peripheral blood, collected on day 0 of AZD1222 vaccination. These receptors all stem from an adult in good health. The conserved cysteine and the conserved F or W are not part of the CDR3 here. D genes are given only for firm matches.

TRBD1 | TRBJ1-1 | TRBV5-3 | ARSLEAGQEQMNTEAF
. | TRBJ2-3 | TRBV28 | ASTPHTDTQY
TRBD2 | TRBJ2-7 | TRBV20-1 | SASGGLAVYEQY
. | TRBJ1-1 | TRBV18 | ASSPLPADEAF
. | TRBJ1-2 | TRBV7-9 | ASSLARSNYGYT
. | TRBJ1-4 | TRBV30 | AWSGAEKLF
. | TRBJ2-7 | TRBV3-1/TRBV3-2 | ASSPSQSSYEQY
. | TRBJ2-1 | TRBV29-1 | SVRGNEQF
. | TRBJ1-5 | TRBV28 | ASSLISHNQPQH
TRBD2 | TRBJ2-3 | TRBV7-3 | ASSLLAGPTDTQY
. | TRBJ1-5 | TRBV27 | ASSLGLPRWH
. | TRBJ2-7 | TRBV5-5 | ASSLVLRNYEQY
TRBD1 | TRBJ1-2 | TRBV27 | ASSGVMGQGHYGYT
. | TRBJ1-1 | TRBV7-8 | ASSLLGMNTEAF
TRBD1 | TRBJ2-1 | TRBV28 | ASYETGAYNEQF
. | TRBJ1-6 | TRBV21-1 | ASSPQKTDRGRRYNSPLH
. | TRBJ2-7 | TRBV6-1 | ASSDEGGSYEQY
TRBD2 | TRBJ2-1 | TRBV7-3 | ASSLSLAGAEQF
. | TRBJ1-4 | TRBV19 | ASSIGTVNEKLF
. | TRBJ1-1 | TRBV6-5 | ASSSLGGNTEAF
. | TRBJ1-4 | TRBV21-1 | ASSQKGDVAGWNEKLF
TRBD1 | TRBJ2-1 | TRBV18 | ASSTFRDRGHEQF
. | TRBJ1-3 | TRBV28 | ASISGNTIY
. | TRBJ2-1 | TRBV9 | ASSSGVPPQF
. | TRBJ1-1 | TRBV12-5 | ASGFSANTEAF
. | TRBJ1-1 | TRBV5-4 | ASSSRVRDTEAF
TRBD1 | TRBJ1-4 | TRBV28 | ASRILDRAGDKKLF
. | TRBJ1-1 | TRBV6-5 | ASSYHIMNTEAF
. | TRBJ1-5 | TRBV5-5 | ASSLNWDNYQPQH
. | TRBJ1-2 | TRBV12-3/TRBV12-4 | ASSREIFYGYT
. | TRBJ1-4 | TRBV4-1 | ASSQGTAGGNEKLF
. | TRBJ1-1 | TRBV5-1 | ASRHGTEAF
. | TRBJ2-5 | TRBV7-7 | ASSLVREETQY
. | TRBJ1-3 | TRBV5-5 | ASSLSPLRSGNTIY
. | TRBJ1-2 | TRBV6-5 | ASTVAPDYGYT
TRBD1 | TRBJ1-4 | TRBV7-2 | ASAVGQGATNEKLF
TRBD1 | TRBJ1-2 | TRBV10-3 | AITPGQGTGGYT
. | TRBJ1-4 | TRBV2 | ASKSEATNEKLF
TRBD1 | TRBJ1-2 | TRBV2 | ASRAGTGPNYGYT
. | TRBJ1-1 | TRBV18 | ASSPMAAPLGDTEAF
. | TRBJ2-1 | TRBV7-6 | ASSLFPASYNEQF
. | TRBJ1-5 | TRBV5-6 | ASSEQSQPQH
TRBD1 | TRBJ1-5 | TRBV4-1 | ASSAGPGQGKFSNQPQH
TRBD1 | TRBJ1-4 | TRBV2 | ASSEKMDRPNEKLF
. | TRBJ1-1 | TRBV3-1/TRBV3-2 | ASSQVTSLIGGGAF
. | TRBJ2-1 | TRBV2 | ASRVQAFNEQF
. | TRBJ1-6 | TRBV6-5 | ASSYQTRDPIPSLH
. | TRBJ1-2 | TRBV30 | AWSENNRAPYGYT